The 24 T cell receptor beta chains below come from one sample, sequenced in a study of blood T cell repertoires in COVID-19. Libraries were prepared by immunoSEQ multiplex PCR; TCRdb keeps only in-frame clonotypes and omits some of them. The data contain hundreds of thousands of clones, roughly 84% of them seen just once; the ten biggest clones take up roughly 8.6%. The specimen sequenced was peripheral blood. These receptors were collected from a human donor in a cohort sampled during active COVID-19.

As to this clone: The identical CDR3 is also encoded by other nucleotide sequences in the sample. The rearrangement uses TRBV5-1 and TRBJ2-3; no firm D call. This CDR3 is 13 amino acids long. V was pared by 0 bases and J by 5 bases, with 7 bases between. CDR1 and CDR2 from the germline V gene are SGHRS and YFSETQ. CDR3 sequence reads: CASSLALRDTQYF. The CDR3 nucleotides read TGCGCCAGCAGCTTGGCTTTGAGAGATACGCAGTATTTT. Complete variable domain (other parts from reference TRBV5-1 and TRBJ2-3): KAGVTQTPRYLIKTRGQQVTLSCSPISGHRSVSWYQQTPGQGLQFLFEYFSETQRNKGNFPGRFSGRQFSNSRSEMNVSTLELGDSALYLCASSLALRDTQYFGPGTRLTVL.

In DNA, the CDR3 is TGTGCCAGCAGCACGGGACTAGCGGGAGCTTACAATGAGCAGTTCTTC. Translated: CASSTGLAGAYNEQFF. V usage is TRBV11-2 and J usage is TRBJ2-1, with 14 positions matching TRBD2. The CDR3 runs 16 residues. Germline V gene lookup returns CDR1 SGHAT and CDR2 FQNNGV. Unmatched junction bases numbered 4, after V lost 5 bases and J lost 4 bases.

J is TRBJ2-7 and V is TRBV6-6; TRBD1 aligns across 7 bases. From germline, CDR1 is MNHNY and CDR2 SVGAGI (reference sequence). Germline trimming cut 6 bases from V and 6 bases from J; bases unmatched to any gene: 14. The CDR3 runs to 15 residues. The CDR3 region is CASRPPDRVVSEQYF. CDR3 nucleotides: TGTGCCAGCAGACCCCCTGACAGGGTAGTGAGCGAGCAGTACTTC.

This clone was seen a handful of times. The CDR3 region is CASTINSGTGYEQYF. The CDR3 nucleotides are TGCGCCAGCACCATAAACTCGGGGACAGGCTACGAGCAGTACTTC. V usage is TRBV5-1 and J usage is TRBJ2-7; 8 nucleotides line up with TRBD1. Trimming removed 6 bases from V and 3 bases from J; junction bases left unmatched: 11. Germline V gene lookup returns CDR1 SGHRS and CDR2 YFSETQ. The CDR3 is made up of 15 amino acids. Looking up the rest from reference TRBV5-1 and TRBJ2-7 gives the full variable domain: KAGVTQTPRYLIKTRGQQVTLSCSPISGHRSVSWYQQTPGQGLQFLFEYFSETQRNKGNFPGRFSGRQFSNSRSEMNVSTLELGDSALYLCASTINSGTGYEQYFGPGTRLTVT.

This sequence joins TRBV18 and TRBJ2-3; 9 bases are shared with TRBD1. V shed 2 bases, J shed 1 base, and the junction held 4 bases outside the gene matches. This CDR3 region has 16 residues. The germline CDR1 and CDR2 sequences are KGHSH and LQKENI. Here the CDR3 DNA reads TGTGCCAGCTCACCATTACGACAGGGGGGCACAGATACGCAGTATTTT. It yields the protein CASSPLRQGGTDTQYF.

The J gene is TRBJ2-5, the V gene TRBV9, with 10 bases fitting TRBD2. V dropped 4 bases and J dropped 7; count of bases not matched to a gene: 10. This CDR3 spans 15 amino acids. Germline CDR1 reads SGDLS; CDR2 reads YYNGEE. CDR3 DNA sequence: TGTGCCAGCAGCTCCCCAGCGGGAGGGGAGTCGACCCAGTACTTC. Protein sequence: CASSSPAGGESTQYF.

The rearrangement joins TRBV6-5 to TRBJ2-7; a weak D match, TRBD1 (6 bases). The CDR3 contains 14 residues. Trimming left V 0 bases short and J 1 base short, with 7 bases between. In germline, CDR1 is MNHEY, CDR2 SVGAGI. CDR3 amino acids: CASSYSDSSYEQYF. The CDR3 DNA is TGTGCCAGCAGTTACTCGGACAGTTCCTACGAGCAGTACTTC.

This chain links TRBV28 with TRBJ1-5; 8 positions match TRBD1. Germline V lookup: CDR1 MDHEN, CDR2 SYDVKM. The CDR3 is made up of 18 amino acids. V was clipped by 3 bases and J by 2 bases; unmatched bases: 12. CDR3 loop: CASSLRGRGLYGNQPQHF. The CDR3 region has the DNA TGTGCCAGCAGTTTGCGGGGCAGGGGGCTTTATGGCAATCAGCCCCAGCATTTT. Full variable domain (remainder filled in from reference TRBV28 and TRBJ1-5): DVKVTQSSRYLVKRTGEKVFLECVQDMDHENMFWYRQDPGLGLRLIYFSYDVKMKEKGDIPEGYSVSREKKERFSLILESASTNQTSMYLCASSLRGRGLYGNQPQHFGDGTRLSIL.

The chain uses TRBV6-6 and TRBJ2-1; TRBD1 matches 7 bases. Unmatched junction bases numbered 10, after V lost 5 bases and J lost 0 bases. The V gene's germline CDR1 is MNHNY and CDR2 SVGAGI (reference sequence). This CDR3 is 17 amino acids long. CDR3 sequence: CASSPLDRTVSYNEQFF. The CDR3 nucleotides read TGTGCCAGCAGTCCCTTGGACAGGACCGTCTCCTACAATGAGCAGTTCTTC.

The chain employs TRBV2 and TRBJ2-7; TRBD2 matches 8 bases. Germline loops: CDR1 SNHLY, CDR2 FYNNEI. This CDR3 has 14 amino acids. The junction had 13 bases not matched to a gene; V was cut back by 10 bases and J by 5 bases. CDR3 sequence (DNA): TGTGCCATTCTCAGGCAGCGGGGGCAAAACGAGCAGTACTTC. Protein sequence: CAILRQRGQNEQYF.

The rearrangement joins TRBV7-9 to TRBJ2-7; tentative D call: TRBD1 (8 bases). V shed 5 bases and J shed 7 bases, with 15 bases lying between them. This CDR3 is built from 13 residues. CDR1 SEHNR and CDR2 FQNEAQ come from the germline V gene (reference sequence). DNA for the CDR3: TGTGCCAGCAGCCGGACAGGGCGGGGGGAGCAGTACTTC. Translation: CASSRTGRGEQYF. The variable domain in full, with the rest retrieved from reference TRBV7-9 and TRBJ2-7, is DTGVSQNPRHKITKRGQNVTFRCDPISEHNRLYWYRQTLGQGPEFLTYFQNEAQLEKSRLLSDRFSAERPKGSFSTLEIQRTEQGDSAMYLCASSRTGRGEQYFGPGTRLTVT.

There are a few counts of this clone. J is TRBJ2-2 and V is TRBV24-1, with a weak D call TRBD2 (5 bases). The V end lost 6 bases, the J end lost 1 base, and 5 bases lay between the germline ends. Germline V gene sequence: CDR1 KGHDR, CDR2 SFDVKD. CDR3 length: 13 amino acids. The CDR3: CATSRENTGELFF. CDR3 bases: TGTGCCACCAGTCGGGAGAACACCGGGGAGCTGTTTTTT.

Here the CDR3 reads CASSQDSHNQPQHF. The CDR3 DNA sequence: TGCGCCAGCAGCCAGGACAGCCACAATCAGCCCCAGCATTTT. V gene TRBV4-3 combines with J gene TRBJ1-5, with D possibly matching TRBD1 (6 bases). Germline V lookup: CDR1 LGHNA, CDR2 YSLEER. Trimming removed 3 bases from V and 3 bases from J, with 9 bases in between. The CDR3 totals 14 residues.

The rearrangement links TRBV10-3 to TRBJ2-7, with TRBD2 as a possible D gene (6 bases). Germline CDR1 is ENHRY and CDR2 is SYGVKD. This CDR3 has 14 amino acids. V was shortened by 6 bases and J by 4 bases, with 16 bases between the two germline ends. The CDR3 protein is CAISGTGLAYEQYF. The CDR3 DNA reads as TGTGCCATCAGCGGAACGGGACTGGCGTACGAGCAGTACTTC.

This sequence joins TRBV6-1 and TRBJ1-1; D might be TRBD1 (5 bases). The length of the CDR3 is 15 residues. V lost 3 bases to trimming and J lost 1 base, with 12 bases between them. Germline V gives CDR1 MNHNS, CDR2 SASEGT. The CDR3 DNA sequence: TGTGCCAGCAGTGACCCGGGACTCCAGAACACTGAAGCTTTCTTT. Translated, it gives CASSDPGLQNTEAFF.

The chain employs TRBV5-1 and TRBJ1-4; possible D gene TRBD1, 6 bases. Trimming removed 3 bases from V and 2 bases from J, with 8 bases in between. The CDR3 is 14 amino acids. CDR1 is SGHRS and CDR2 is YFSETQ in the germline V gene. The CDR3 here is CASSSRGTNEKLFF. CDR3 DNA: TGCGCCAGCAGCTCCAGGGGCACTAATGAAAAACTGTTTTTT.

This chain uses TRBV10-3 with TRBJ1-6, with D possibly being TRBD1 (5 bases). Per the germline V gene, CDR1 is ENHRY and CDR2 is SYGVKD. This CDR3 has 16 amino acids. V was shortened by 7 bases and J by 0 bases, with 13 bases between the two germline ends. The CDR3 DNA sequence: TGTGCCATCAAACCGGGACTGAGCTCCTATAATTCACCCCTCCACTTT. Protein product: CAIKPGLSSYNSPLHF.

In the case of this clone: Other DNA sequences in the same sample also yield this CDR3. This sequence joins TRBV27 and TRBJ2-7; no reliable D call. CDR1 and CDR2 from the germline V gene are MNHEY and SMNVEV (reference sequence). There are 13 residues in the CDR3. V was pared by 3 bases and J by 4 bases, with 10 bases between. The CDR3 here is CASSFSGGYEQYF. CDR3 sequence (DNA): TGTGCCAGCAGTTTTTCCGGCGGTTACGAGCAGTACTTC.

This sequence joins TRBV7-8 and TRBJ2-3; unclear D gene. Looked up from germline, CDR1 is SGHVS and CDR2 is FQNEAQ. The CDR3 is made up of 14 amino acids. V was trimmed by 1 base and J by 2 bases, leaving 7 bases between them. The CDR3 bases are TGTGCCAGCAGCTTAGGCGGAGCCACAGATACGCAGTATTTT. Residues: CASSLGGATDTQYF.

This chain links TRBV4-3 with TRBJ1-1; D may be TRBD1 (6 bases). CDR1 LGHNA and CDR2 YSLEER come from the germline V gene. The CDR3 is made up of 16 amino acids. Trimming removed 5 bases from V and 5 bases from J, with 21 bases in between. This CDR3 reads CASSSSQGQWSTEAFF. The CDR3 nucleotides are TGCGCCAGCAGCTCGTCGCAGGGGCAATGGTCTACTGAAGCTTTCTTT.

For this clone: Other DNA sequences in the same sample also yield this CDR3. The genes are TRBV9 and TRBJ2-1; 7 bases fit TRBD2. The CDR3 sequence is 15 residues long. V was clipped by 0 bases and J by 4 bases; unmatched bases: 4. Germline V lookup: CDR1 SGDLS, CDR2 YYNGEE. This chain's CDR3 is CASSVVAGEYNEQFF. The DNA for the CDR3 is TGTGCCAGCAGCGTAGTGGCGGGAGAATACAATGAGCAGTTCTTC.

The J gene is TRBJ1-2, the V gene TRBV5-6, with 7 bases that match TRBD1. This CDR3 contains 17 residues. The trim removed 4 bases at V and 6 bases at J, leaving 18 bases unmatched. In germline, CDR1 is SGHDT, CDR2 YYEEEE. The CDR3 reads CASSPVGTVGYFNGYTF. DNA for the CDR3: TGTGCCAGCAGCCCTGTGGGGACAGTCGGGTATTTTAATGGCTACACCTTC.

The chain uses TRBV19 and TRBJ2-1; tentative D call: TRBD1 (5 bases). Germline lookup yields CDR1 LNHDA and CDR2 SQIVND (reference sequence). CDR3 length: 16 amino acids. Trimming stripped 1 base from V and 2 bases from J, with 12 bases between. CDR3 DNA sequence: TGTGCCAGTAGTATAGCGGCCAGGGCTCCCTACAATGAGCAGTTCTTC. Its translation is CASSIAARAPYNEQFF.

CDR3 loop: CASSLSVLGQGRNYTF. DNA for the CDR3: TGTGCCAGCAGTTTATCGGTACTCGGACAGGGGCGCAACTACACCTTC. The rearrangement uses TRBV27 and TRBJ1-2, with 9 bases matching TRBD1. This CDR3 is built from 16 residues. J lost 10 bases, V lost 0 bases, and 12 bases had no gene match. From germline, CDR1 is MNHEY and CDR2 SMNVEV (reference sequence).